This is a list of T cell receptor beta chains from one sample in a study of shared clonotypes between healthy human individuals. The repertoire was sequenced with immunoSEQ multiplex PCR; TCRdb's copy has only in-frame clones and lacks some. The sample carries over 750,000 clones, about 96% recorded once. Input material: naive CD8+ T cells sorted from blood. The receptor set was obtained from a man younger than 45 in good health. CDR3s include the opening cysteine and the closing phenylalanine or tryptophan. Each record gives: V gene, J gene, clone size, D gene, CDR3 protein, CDR3 DNA. A D gene is named only where the DNA matches it firmly. The size of a clone is reported for some rows only, either as once, few or many, or as a class for expanded clones.

TRBV11-2	TRBJ1-5	-	-	CASSQETGGNQPQHF	TGTGCCAGCAGCCAAGAGACAGGCGGCAATCAGCCCCAGCATTTT
TRBV28	TRBJ1-1	-	-	CASSLFGREAFF	TGTGCCAGCAGTTTATTTGGACGTGAAGCTTTCTTT
TRBV7-9	TRBJ2-1	-	-	CASSLAAGGEKNEQFF	TGTGCCAGCAGCTTAGCGGCAGGGGGGGAGAAAAATGAGCAGTTCTTC
TRBV6-1	TRBJ1-2	-	-	CASSEIGILGYTF	TGTGCCAGCAGTGAAATTGGAATCCTAGGCTACACCTTC
TRBV7-9	TRBJ1-1	-	-	CASSPSVGLTEAFF	TGTGCCAGCAGCCCGTCCGTAGGGCTCACTGAAGCTTTCTTT
TRBV4-1	TRBJ1-2	-	-	CASSQGRQEHYGYTF	TGCGCCAGCAGCCAGGGACGACAGGAGCACTATGGCTACACCTTC
TRBV6-5	TRBJ1-1	once	-	CASSLREGNTEAFF	TGTGCCAGCAGTCTCAGGGAAGGGAACACTGAAGCTTTCTTT
TRBV7-9	TRBJ1-2	-	TRBD1	CASSPGTGDPNYGYTF	TGTGCCAGCAGCCCCGGGACAGGGGACCCTAACTATGGCTACACCTTC
TRBV29-1	TRBJ2-3	once	-	CSSQVGQIRASGSTDTQYF	TGCAGCTCCCAGGTGGGACAGATCCGGGCTAGCGGGAGCACAGATACGCAGTATTTT
TRBV15	TRBJ1-2	-	-	CATSRDRLDANYGYTF	TGTGCCACCAGCAGAGATCGACTCGACGCTAACTATGGCTACACCTTC
TRBV29-1	TRBJ2-3	-	-	CSVYGQRTDTQYF	TGCAGCGTTTACGGACAGAGAACAGATACGCAGTATTTT
TRBV5-4	TRBJ2-3	-	TRBD2	CASSPGTTSGGTQYF	TGTGCCAGCAGCCCGGGGACTACCTCGGGAGGTACGCAGTATTTT
TRBV28	TRBJ1-4	-	-	CASSLFGVHEKLFF	TGTGCCAGCAGTTTATTCGGGGTACACGAAAAACTGTTTTTT
TRBV19	TRBJ2-7	-	-	CASSIRADSYEQYF	TGTGCCAGTAGTATCAGGGCGGACTCCTACGAGCAGTACTTC
TRBV7-6	TRBJ2-1	-	-	CASSLLREAYNEQFF	TGTGCCAGCAGCTTACTGCGGGAAGCTTACAATGAGCAGTTCTTC
TRBV15	TRBJ2-1	-	TRBD2	CATSRLAGYYNEQFF	TGTGCCACCAGCAGACTAGCGGGGTACTACAATGAGCAGTTCTTC
TRBV27	TRBJ2-7	-	TRBD2	CASSPGLRRYEQYF	TGTGCCAGCAGCCCGGGACTACGGAGATACGAGCAGTACTTC
TRBV7-8	TRBJ1-5	-	-	CASSLDLRGYSNQPQHF	TGTGCCAGCAGCTTAGATCTCAGGGGATATAGCAATCAGCCCCAGCATTTT
TRBV11-2	TRBJ2-2	once	-	CASSLGIITGELFF	TGTGCCAGCAGCTTAGGGATCATCACCGGGGAGCTGTTTTTT
TRBV5-1	TRBJ2-7	-	-	CASSLLPGTSYEQYF	TGCGCCAGCAGCCTGTTACCGGGCACCTCCTACGAGCAGTACTTC
TRBV11-3	TRBJ2-1	-	TRBD2	CASSITSDARNEQFF	TGTGCCAGCAGCATAACTAGCGACGCTAGGAATGAGCAGTTCTTC
TRBV4-1	TRBJ1-1	-	-	CASSQVLIAEAFF	TGCGCCAGCAGCCAAGTCCTCATCGCTGAAGCTTTCTTT
TRBV6-6	TRBJ2-3	-	-	CASKFPRGEGTDTQYF	TGTGCCAGCAAATTTCCAAGGGGGGAGGGCACAGATACGCAGTATTTT
TRBV13	TRBJ2-7	-	-	CASSLGLGTYEQYF	TGTGCCAGCAGCTTAGGTCTGGGGACCTACGAGCAGTACTTC
TRBV11-2	TRBJ2-1	-	-	CASRSNPNEQFF	TGTGCCAGCCGCTCTAACCCCAATGAGCAGTTCTTC
TRBV5-4	TRBJ2-1	-	TRBD1	CASSIGQGLAGGEQFF	TGTGCCAGCAGCATCGGACAGGGACTGGCTGGCGGTGAGCAGTTCTTC
TRBV7-9	TRBJ2-1	-	-	CASPPAGRSNEQFF	TGTGCCAGCCCCCCCGCCGGGAGAAGCAATGAGCAGTTCTTC
TRBV6-5	TRBJ2-5	-	-	CASSYAHQETQYF	TGTGCCAGCAGTTACGCGCACCAAGAGACCCAGTACTTC
TRBV2	TRBJ2-5	-	-	CASILSRTQYF	TGTGCCAGCATCCTATCTAGGACCCAGTACTTC
TRBV4-3	TRBJ2-2	-	TRBD2	CASSQDGAGGSTGELFF	TGCGCCAGCAGCCAAGACGGCGCGGGAGGTTCTACCGGGGAGCTGTTTTTT
TRBV7-9	TRBJ2-1	-	TRBD2	CASSLALAGNEQFF	TGTGCCAGCAGCTTAGCACTAGCGGGAAATGAGCAGTTCTTC
TRBV5-6	TRBJ2-5	-	-	CASSLIVDLGRETQYF	TGTGCCAGCAGCTTGATCGTGGACCTAGGAAGAGAGACCCAGTACTTC
TRBV7-7	TRBJ2-5	-	TRBD1	CASSRPLTGGGETQYF	TGTGCTAGCAGTCGACCCCTGACAGGGGGTGGAGAGACCCAGTACTTC
TRBV11-3	TRBJ2-7	-	TRBD2	CASSLGTSSEDEQYF	TGTGCCAGCAGCTTAGGGACTAGCAGTGAAGACGAGCAGTACTTC
TRBV14	TRBJ2-1	-	-	CASSEQGARSNEQFF	TGTGCCAGCAGCGAACAGGGAGCCCGAAGCAATGAGCAGTTCTTC
TRBV10-2	TRBJ2-7	-	-	CASSHGVGALSRGEQYF	TGCGCCAGCAGTCACGGGGTGGGGGCCCTGTCGCGGGGCGAGCAGTACTTC
TRBV6-5	TRBJ2-3	-	-	CASSYGQNTDTQYF	TGTGCCAGCAGTTACGGACAGAACACAGATACGCAGTATTTT
TRBV9	TRBJ2-3	-	TRBD2	CASSPRTSGRSTDTQYF	TGTGCCAGCAGCCCCAGGACTAGCGGGCGAAGCACAGATACGCAGTATTTT
TRBV27	TRBJ2-5	-	TRBD2	CASSLLGEGETQYF	TGTGCCAGCAGTTTATTGGGGGAGGGGGAGACCCAGTACTTC
TRBV28	TRBJ1-5	-	-	CASSPYDTSQPQHF	TGTGCCAGCAGTCCATACGACACTAGTCAGCCCCAGCATTTT
TRBV7-9	TRBJ2-7	-	TRBD2	CASSAASGDIYEQYF	TGTGCCAGCAGCGCGGCTAGCGGCGACATCTACGAGCAGTACTTC
TRBV9	TRBJ1-4	-	-	CASSVMAGVNEKLFF	TGTGCCAGCAGCGTTATGGCAGGGGTGAATGAAAAACTGTTTTTT
TRBV6-6	TRBJ2-1	-	TRBD2	CASSYSTGGPDNEQFF	TGTGCCAGCAGTTACTCGACGGGAGGGCCTGACAATGAGCAGTTCTTC
TRBV5-6	TRBJ1-1	-	TRBD1	CASSLTGGRDTEAFF	TGTGCCAGCAGCTTGACAGGGGGCCGTGACACTGAAGCTTTCTTT
TRBV4-3	TRBJ2-2	-	TRBD2	CASSQVGLAENTGELFF	TGCGCCAGCAGCCAAGTTGGCCTAGCGGAGAACACCGGGGAGCTGTTTTTT
TRBV9	TRBJ2-1	-	-	CASSVGSRSYNEQFF	TGTGCCAGCAGCGTAGGGAGCAGGTCCTACAATGAGCAGTTCTTC
TRBV27	TRBJ2-1	once	TRBD2	CASSLGASGSANEQFF	TGTGCCAGCAGTTTAGGGGCTAGCGGGAGTGCGAATGAGCAGTTCTTC
TRBV11-2	TRBJ2-7	once	TRBD2	CASRLAVTYEQYF	TGTGCCAGCAGACTAGCGGTGACCTACGAGCAGTACTTC
TRBV19	TRBJ2-2	-	-	CASSIGVRNTGELFF	TGTGCCAGTAGTATAGGTGTACGGAACACCGGGGAGCTGTTTTTT
TRBV29-1	TRBJ2-7	-	TRBD1	CSAITGTAYEQYF	TGCAGCGCCATAACCGGGACAGCCTACGAGCAGTACTTC
TRBV27	TRBJ1-5	-	TRBD1	CASSQDRGGYQPQHF	TGTGCCAGCAGCCAGGACAGGGGGGGGTATCAGCCCCAGCATTTT
TRBV7-8	TRBJ2-1	-	-	CASSDPPSLYNEQFF	TGTGCCAGCAGCGACCCCCCTTCTCTTTACAATGAGCAGTTCTTC
TRBV27	TRBJ2-7	-	TRBD2	CASSSSGYEQYF	TGTGCCAGCAGTTCTAGCGGGTACGAGCAGTACTTC
TRBV30	TRBJ1-2	once	TRBD1	CAWNWGWGQDKFAGGYTF	TGTGCCTGGAATTGGGGGTGGGGACAGGACAAGTTTGCTGGTGGCTACACCTTC
TRBV7-9	TRBJ2-7	-	-	CASSLLEGPSYEQYF	TGTGCCAGCAGCTTATTGGAGGGGCCCTCCTACGAGCAGTACTTC
TRBV28	TRBJ2-2	-	TRBD2	CASSFRGANTGELFF	TGTGCCAGCAGTTTTCGGGGGGCGAACACCGGGGAGCTGTTTTTT
TRBV7-9	TRBJ2-1	-	-	CASSLASVSYNEQFF	TGTGCCAGCAGCTTAGCATCCGTCTCCTACAATGAGCAGTTCTTC
TRBV5-1	TRBJ2-7	once	-	CASSSTYEQYF	TGCGCCAGCAGCTCTACCTACGAGCAGTACTTC
TRBV9	TRBJ2-2	once	-	CASSALGAGELFF	TGTGCCAGCAGCGCCCTCGGGGCCGGGGAGCTGTTTTTT
TRBV9	TRBJ2-3	once	-	CASSVGDSTDTQYF	TGTGCCAGCAGCGTAGGCGACAGCACAGATACGCAGTATTTT